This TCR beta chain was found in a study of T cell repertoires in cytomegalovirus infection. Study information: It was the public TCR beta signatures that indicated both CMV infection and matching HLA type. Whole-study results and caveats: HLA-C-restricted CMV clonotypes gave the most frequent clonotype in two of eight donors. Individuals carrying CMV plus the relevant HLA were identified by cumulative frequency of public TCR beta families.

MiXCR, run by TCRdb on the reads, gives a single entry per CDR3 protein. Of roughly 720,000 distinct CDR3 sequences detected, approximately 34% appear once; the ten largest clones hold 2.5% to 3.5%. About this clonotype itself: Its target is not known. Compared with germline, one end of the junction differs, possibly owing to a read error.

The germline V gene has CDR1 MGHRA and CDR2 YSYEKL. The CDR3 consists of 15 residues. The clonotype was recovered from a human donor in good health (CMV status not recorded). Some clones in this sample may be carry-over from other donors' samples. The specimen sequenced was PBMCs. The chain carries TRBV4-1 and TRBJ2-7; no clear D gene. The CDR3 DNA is TGCGCCAGCCGCCAAGGTATCGGACGGTCCTACGAGCAGTACTTC. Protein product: CASRQGIGRSYEQYF.